A single sample gave rise to the 30 T cell receptor beta chains below, sequenced in a study of blood T cell repertoires in COVID-19 (dated by TCRdb to 2018 to 2021). Library preparation was by the immunoSEQ multiplex PCR assay. TCRdb took this table from immuneACCESS and kept in-frame rearrangements with V and J called. Such tables lack part of the clones; where checked against another copy, unresolved V genes explain under half of the gap, and the rest is unexplained. Across this sample there are hundreds of thousands of clones, with 82% seen only once. The ten largest clonotypes hold 9.5% to 15% of the sample. The sequenced material came from peripheral blood. These receptors all stem from a woman aged 60 to 75 with active or convalescent COVID-19.

This chain joins TRBV5-1 and TRBJ2-1, with 7 bases lining up with TRBD2. This CDR3 spans 14 amino acids. Trimming removed 3 bases from V and 5 bases from J; junction bases left unmatched: 5. Germline CDR1 and CDR2: SGHRS and YFSETQ. The CDR3 bases are TGCGCCAGCAGCTGGGGCCTAGCGGACAATGAGCAGTTCTTC. The encoded protein is CASSWGLADNEQFF.

This clone has only one observation. The rearrangement joins TRBV28 to TRBJ1-1, with 11 bases that match TRBD1. CDR3 size: 14 residues. Unmatched junction bases numbered 3, after V lost 6 bases and J lost 3 bases. CDR1 is MDHEN and CDR2 is SYDVKM in the germline V gene. CDR3 loop: CASSPGQGDTEAFF. CDR3 bases: TGTGCCAGCAGCCCGGGACAGGGGGACACTGAAGCTTTCTTT.

The chain combines TRBV2 with TRBJ1-6; D is possibly TRBD1 (5 bases). Germline V gene sequence: CDR1 SNHLY, CDR2 FYNNEI. The CDR3 spans 16 residues. V lost 5 bases and J lost 8, with 19 bases in between. The CDR3, as DNA: TGTGCCAGCAGTCTAGACAGCCTCTTTAACTATTCACCCCTCCACTTT. Protein product: CASSLDSLFNYSPLHF.

This chain connects TRBV19 to TRBJ2-4; 7 bases are shared with TRBD1. The CDR3 contains 15 residues. V lost 3 bases to trimming and J lost 2 bases; unmatched junction nucleotides: 4. CDR1 and CDR2 (germline): LNHDA, SQIVND (reference sequence). CDR3 nucleotide sequence: TGTGCCAGTAGTATGCGGACAGGCTCCAAAAACATTCAGTACTTC. This gives the protein CASSMRTGSKNIQYF. Supplemented by reference TRBV19 and TRBJ2-4, the full variable domain reads DGGITQSPKYLFRKEGQNVTLSCEQNLNHDAMYWYRQDPGQGLRLIYYSQIVNDFQKGDIAEGYSVSREKKESFPLTVTSAQKNPTAFYLCASSMRTGSKNIQYFGAGTRLSVL.

The chain is built from TRBV9 and TRBJ2-1; 8 bases fit TRBD2. J was trimmed by 8 bases and V by 6 bases; bases with no gene match: 13. Germline V gene lookup returns CDR1 SGDLS and CDR2 YYNGEE. The CDR3 totals 15 residues. The CDR3 DNA reads as TGTGCCAGCACCCGGGCGGGGGGCAGGATGGATGAGCAGTTCTTC. It encodes CASTRAGGRMDEQFF. Looking up the rest from reference TRBV9 and TRBJ2-1 gives the full variable domain: DSGVTQTPKHLITATGQRVTLRCSPRSGDLSVYWYQQSLDQGLQFLIQYYNGEERAKGNILERFSAQQFPDLHSELNLSSLELGDSALYFCASTRAGGRMDEQFFGPGTRLTVL.

This clone has only a few counts. The rearrangement joins TRBV6-5 to TRBJ1-1, with D unresolved. Germline CDR1 MNHEY, CDR2 SVGAGI. This CDR3 region has 14 residues. Trimming took 2 bases from V and 5 from J, leaving 12 bases between them. This chain's CDR3 is CASSYGQPRTEAFF. DNA for the CDR3: TGTGCCAGCAGTTACGGGCAGCCAAGGACTGAAGCTTTCTTT.

The CDR3 bases are TGTGCCAGCGGGCTAGCGGGGACCACAGATACGCAGTATTTT. Translated, it gives CASGLAGTTDTQYF. The V and J genes are TRBV7-2 and TRBJ2-3; the match to TRBD2 covers 9 bases. The V and J ends lost 8 bases and 2 bases, in that order; junction bases with no gene match: 5. CDR1 and CDR2 (germline): SGHTA, FQGNSA. The CDR3 length is 14 residues.

The table lists this clone with a count of one. The chain joins TRBV30 to TRBJ1-1; TRBD1 aligns across 7 bases. Trimming cost V 3 bases and J 1 base; bases outside gene matches: 11. There are 16 residues in the CDR3. CDR1 and CDR2 (germline): GTSNPN, SVGIG (reference sequence). DNA for the CDR3: TGTGCCTGGAGCAAAAAGGGGGCGCGGAGGAACACTGAAGCTTTCTTT. Protein: CAWSKKGARRNTEAFF.

The chain employs TRBV7-9 and TRBJ1-5; 7 nucleotides agree with TRBD1. The V gene's germline CDR1 is SEHNR and CDR2 FQNEAQ (reference sequence). The CDR3 is 13 amino acids. V shed 4 bases and J 4 bases; nucleotides not matched to a gene: 1. CDR3 in amino acids: CASSSRGNQPQHF. The CDR3 DNA sequence: TGTGCCAGCAGCTCCAGGGGGAATCAGCCCCAGCATTTT.

This chain uses TRBV19 with TRBJ2-3; TRBD1 matches at 8 bases. The germline V gene has CDR1 LNHDA and CDR2 SQIVND (reference sequence). The CDR3 spans 13 residues. Losses at the gene ends were 9 bases for V and 2 bases for J; bases not matched to a gene: 4. This CDR3 reads CASQTGATDTQYF. Written as DNA, the CDR3 is TGTGCCAGCCAGACAGGGGCCACAGATACGCAGTATTTT.

The chain recombines TRBV5-4 with TRBJ1-3; TRBD1 agrees at 7 bases. This CDR3 region has 13 residues. V shed 3 bases and J 4 bases; nucleotides not matched to a gene: 1. Germline V gene lookup returns CDR1 SGHNT and CDR2 YYREEE (reference sequence). CDR3 region: CASSWGQGNTIYF. CDR3 sequence (DNA): TGTGCCAGCAGCTGGGGACAGGGAAACACCATATATTTT. Looking up the rest from reference TRBV5-4 and TRBJ1-3 gives the full variable domain: ETGVTQSPTHLIKTRGQQVTLRCSSQSGHNTVSWYQQALGQGPQFIFQYYREEENGRGNFPPRFSGLQFPNYSSELNVNALELDDSALYLCASSWGQGNTIYFGEGSWLTVV.

The rearrangement uses TRBV18 and TRBJ2-5; D is possibly TRBD1 (6 bases). The CDR3 extends over 15 amino acids. Trimming shortened V by 1 base and J by 0 bases, and 9 bases separated the two germline ends. Germline CDR1 KGHSH, CDR2 LQKENI. The CDR3 spells CASSPQGQYQETQYF. CDR3 DNA: TGTGCCAGCTCACCACAAGGACAGTACCAAGAGACCCAGTACTTC.

This chain uses TRBV14 with TRBJ2-7, with D perhaps matching TRBD1 (6 bases). V lost 4 bases, J lost 3 bases, and 7 bases lay in between. Germline V gene data show CDR1 as SGHDN and CDR2 as FVKESK. The CDR3 is 12 amino acids. The CDR3 sequence is CASSPQGYEQYF. As DNA, the CDR3 is TGTGCCAGCAGCCCACAGGGCTACGAGCAGTACTTC. Complete variable domain (other parts from reference TRBV14 and TRBJ2-7): EAGVTQFPSHSVIEKGQTVTLRCDPISGHDNLYWYRRVMGKEIKFLLHFVKESKQDESGMPNNRFLAERTGGTYSTLKVQPAELEDSGVYFCASSPQGYEQYFGPGTRLTVT.

The rearrangement links TRBV5-1 to TRBJ2-2; 9 nucleotides agree with TRBD1. CDR1 and CDR2 (germline): SGHRS, YFSETQ. V lost 6 bases to trimming and J lost 1 base; unmatched junction nucleotides: 4. The CDR3 is made up of 15 amino acids. CDR3 nucleotides: TGCGCCAGCACACAGGGGGCGGGGAACACCGGGGAGCTGTTTTTT. It codes for CASTQGAGNTGELFF. The variable domain in full, completed from reference TRBV5-1 and TRBJ2-2, reads KAGVTQTPRYLIKTRGQQVTLSCSPISGHRSVSWYQQTPGQGLQFLFEYFSETQRNKGNFPGRFSGRQFSNSRSEMNVSTLELGDSALYLCASTQGAGNTGELFFGEGSRLTVL.

The chain carries TRBV18 and TRBJ1-5; D is unresolved. Germline V gene sequence: CDR1 KGHSH, CDR2 LQKENI. CDR3 size: 14 residues. Deletions cut 5 bases from V and 2 bases from J, with 10 bases between. Written as DNA, the CDR3 is TGTGCCAGCTCAGGTACGAGCGGCAATCAGCCCCAGCATTTT. Translation gives CASSGTSGNQPQHF.

This CDR3 reads CASSMGTGSYQETQYF. The CDR3 DNA sequence: TGTGCCAGTAGTATGGGGACAGGGAGTTACCAAGAGACCCAGTACTTC. The V call is TRBV19, the J call TRBJ2-5; 9 bases are shared with TRBD1. CDR1 is LNHDA, CDR2 SQIVND, per germline (reference sequence). Trimming at V came to 3 bases and at J to 0 bases, leaving 5 bases not matched to a gene. This CDR3 has 16 residues.

This rearrangement joins TRBV6-5 to TRBJ1-2, with TRBD1 identical over 9 bases. V lost 7 bases to trimming and J lost 6 bases; unmatched junction nucleotides: 9. The CDR3 has 14 amino acids. CDR1 and CDR2 (germline): MNHEY, SVGAGI. The CDR3 DNA sequence: TGTGCCAGCACTCGGGACAGGGAGGTGGATGGCTACACCTTC. Its protein is CASTRDREVDGYTF.

The rearrangement links TRBV11-3 to TRBJ1-1, with D unclear. The CDR3 is 13 residues long. The V gene lost 3 bases and the J gene lost 6 bases, with 11 bases spanning the gap. The V gene's germline CDR1 is SGHNT and CDR2 YENEEA. CDR3 nucleotides: TGTGCCAGCAGCTTGCATCAGTTGTCTGAAGCTTTCTTT. Translation: CASSLHQLSEAFF.

The chain employs TRBV4-2 and TRBJ1-4, with 8 nucleotides matching TRBD1. The CDR3 is 18 amino acids. CDR1 and CDR2 (germline): LGHNA, YNFKEQ. V lost 2 bases to trimming and J lost 8 bases; unmatched junction nucleotides: 16. The CDR3 region has the DNA TGTGCCAGCAGCCAAACCGGGACAGGATTCAGACATCGGGAAAAACTGTTTTTT. Its translation: CASSQTGTGFRHREKLFF.

V usage is TRBV21-1 and J usage is TRBJ1-5; the D call TRBD1 from the table was never checked on the DNA. TRBV21-1 constitutes a pseudogene. CDR3 length: 14 amino acids. CDR3 amino acids: CASRADRGNQPQHF. CDR3 bases: TGTGCCAGCAGGGCGGACAGGGGGAATCAGCCCCAGCATTTT.

This chain connects TRBV3-1 (or the pseudogene TRBV3-2) to TRBJ1-2; D unresolved. Trimming cost V 1 base and J 2 bases, with 11 bases left between them. The germline V gene has CDR1 LGHDT and CDR2 YNNKEL (reference sequence). The CDR3 consists of 15 residues. Here the CDR3 DNA reads TGTGCCAGCAGCCAAGGCGGAATCACCAACTATGGCTACACCTTC. Residues: CASSQGGITNYGYTF.

The V call is TRBV7-2, the J call TRBJ1-2; D not resolved. Germline V gene data show CDR1 as SGHTA and CDR2 as FQGNSA. V was shortened by 6 bases and J by 7 bases, with 15 bases between the two germline ends. The CDR3 is 13 residues long. The CDR3 region has the DNA TGTGCCAGCAGTTCCCCGAGGTTGAGTGGCTACACCTTC. Protein product: CASSSPRLSGYTF.

This chain uses TRBV18 with TRBJ1-6; 7 nucleotides agree with TRBD1. This CDR3 has 17 residues. Germline V gene data show CDR1 as KGHSH and CDR2 as LQKENI. Losses at the gene ends were 4 bases for V and 8 bases for J; bases not matched to a gene: 14. The CDR3 region has the DNA TGTGCCAGCTCACGCCGACAGGGCTTGGGAGATGATTCACCCCTCCACTTT. Translation: CASSRRQGLGDDSPLHF.

The V and J genes are TRBV30 and TRBJ1-1, with 8 bases lining up with TRBD1. This CDR3 region has 13 residues. V trimming: 3 bases; J trimming: 4 bases; junction bases outside the gene matches: 4. Germline CDR1 is GTSNPN and CDR2 is SVGIG (reference sequence). The CDR3 region is CAWRQGGGTEAFF. The CDR3, as DNA: TGTGCCTGGAGACAGGGGGGTGGCACTGAAGCTTTCTTT.

The chain has TRBV5-1 and TRBJ2-3, with 10 nucleotides matching TRBD1. CDR3 length equals 15 residues. Trimming removed 4 bases from V and 3 bases from J; junction bases left unmatched: 5. Germline lookup yields CDR1 SGHRS and CDR2 YFSETQ. CDR3 sequence reads: CASSRDRGRTDTQYF. The CDR3 DNA is TGCGCCAGCAGCCGTGACAGGGGGCGTACAGATACGCAGTATTTT.

The chain has TRBV19 and TRBJ1-6; D is unclear. V lost 6 bases to trimming and J lost 0 bases, with 9 bases between them. Germline values: CDR1 LNHDA, CDR2 SQIVND (reference sequence). The CDR3 sequence is 15 residues long. CDR3 coding DNA: TGTGCCAGTAGAGTTATGAGCTCCTATAATTCACCCCTCCACTTT. Its protein is CASRVMSSYNSPLHF. Using reference TRBV19 and TRBJ1-6 for the parts outside the CDR3, the full variable domain is DGGITQSPKYLFRKEGQNVTLSCEQNLNHDAMYWYRQDPGQGLRLIYYSQIVNDFQKGDIAEGYSVSREKKESFPLTVTSAQKNPTAFYLCASRVMSSYNSPLHFGNGTRLTVT.

The rearrangement uses TRBV19 and TRBJ1-1; the D gene is possibly TRBD1 (6 bases). V was pared by 7 bases and J by 1 base, with 13 bases between. CDR1 and CDR2 from the germline V gene are LNHDA and SQIVND (reference sequence). CDR3 size: 14 residues. DNA of the CDR3: TGTGCCAGTACGGAGGACAGATCGAACACTGAAGCTTTCTTT. Its protein product is CASTEDRSNTEAFF.

This chain connects TRBV7-9 to TRBJ2-1; a possible D gene is TRBD2 (7 bases). CDR3 length: 16 residues. V lost 5 bases, J lost 8 bases, and 22 bases lay in between. The germline V gene has CDR1 SEHNR and CDR2 FQNEAQ (reference sequence). The CDR3, as DNA: TGTGCCAGCAGCCCCCACTCGCGGGGGCCTTACGATGAGCAGTTCTTC. Protein: CASSPHSRGPYDEQFF.

This chain uses TRBV6-2 or TRBV6-3 with TRBJ2-1; 11 nucleotides agree with TRBD1. The germline V gene encodes CDR1 MNHEY and CDR2 SVGEGT. CDR3 length: 17 residues. Losses at the gene ends were 2 bases for V and 8 bases for J; bases not matched to a gene: 11. CDR3 DNA sequence: TGTGCCAGCAGTTACGCCACCGGGACAGGGGGTGGGCATGAGCAGTTCTTC. This translates into CASSYATGTGGGHEQFF.

The gene calls are TRBV10-3 and TRBJ1-2, with D possibly being TRBD1 (6 bases). From germline, CDR1 is ENHRY and CDR2 SYGVKD. CDR3 length: 14 residues. V lost 11 bases and J lost 4, with 20 bases in between. In DNA form, the CDR3 reads TGTGCCTCAGATCCGACAGGCGAGGGCTATGGCTACACCTTC. This gives the protein CASDPTGEGYGYTF.